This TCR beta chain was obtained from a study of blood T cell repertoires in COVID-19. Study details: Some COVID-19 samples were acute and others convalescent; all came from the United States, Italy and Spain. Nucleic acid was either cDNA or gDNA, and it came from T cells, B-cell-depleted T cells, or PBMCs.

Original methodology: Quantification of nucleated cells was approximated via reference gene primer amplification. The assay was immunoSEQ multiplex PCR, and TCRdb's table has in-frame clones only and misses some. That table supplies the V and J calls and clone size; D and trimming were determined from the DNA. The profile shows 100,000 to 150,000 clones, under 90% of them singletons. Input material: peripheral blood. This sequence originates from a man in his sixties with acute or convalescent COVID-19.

The CDR3 DNA sequence: TGTGCCAGCAGCCGTTCGGGGGGCACAGATACGCAGTATTTT. Its translation is CASSRSGGTDTQYF. The chain uses TRBV9 and TRBJ2-3; D possibly corresponds to TRBD2 (6 bases). Germline V gene sequence: CDR1 SGDLS, CDR2 YYNGEE. V was cut by 4 bases and J by 1 base, with 10 bases left in between. The CDR3 is made up of 14 amino acids. The whole variable domain, remainder taken from reference TRBV9 and TRBJ2-3, is DSGVTQTPKHLITATGQRVTLRCSPRSGDLSVYWYQQSLDQGLQFLIQYYNGEERAKGNILERFSAQQFPDLHSELNLSSLELGDSALYFCASSRSGGTDTQYFGPGTRLTVL.